The rows below give T cell receptor beta chains drawn from one sample of a study of chemoradiotherapy in HPV16-positive cancers. Only in-frame clones appear in the TCRdb table, and some are missing; sequencing was by immunoSEQ multiplex PCR. The sample includes thousands of clones, roughly 83% of them seen just once. This material consisted of blood, taken from a patient who underwent chemoradiotherapy. The receptors here all came from a human donor with HPV-associated anogenital cancer. Each CDR3 is given with its conserved first and last residue. The order of the fields is clone size, V gene, D gene, J gene, CDR3 DNA, CDR3 protein. The D gene is left open where the match is weak. Size tells how often a clone was seen (once, few, many) or the class of an expanded clone, and some rows leave it out.

clone size: .; V gene: TRBV5-5; D gene: .; J gene: TRBJ2-7; CDR3 DNA: TGTGCCAGCAGCCTCAACTACGAGCAGTACTTC; CDR3 protein: CASSLNYEQYF
clone size: few; V gene: TRBV5-1; D gene: TRBD1; J gene: TRBJ1-6; CDR3 DNA: TGCGCCAGCAGTCTCGAACCCGGGACAGGGGGATCACCCCTCCACTTT; CDR3 protein: CASSLEPGTGGSPLHF
clone size: .; V gene: TRBV14; D gene: .; J gene: TRBJ2-7; CDR3 DNA: TGTGCCAGCAGCCCCCCCTGGCAGGGTGACCCCTACGAGCAGTACTTC; CDR3 protein: CASSPPWQGDPYEQYF
clone size: .; V gene: TRBV10-3; D gene: .; J gene: TRBJ2-3; CDR3 DNA: TGTGCCATCAAATTTGCTCGACAGTGCACAGATACGCAGTATTTT; CDR3 protein: CAIKFARQCTDTQYF
clone size: .; V gene: TRBV7-6; D gene: .; J gene: TRBJ2-2; CDR3 DNA: TGTGCCAGCAGCTTGTCTGCTAGCGACAACACCGGGGAGCTGTTTTTT; CDR3 protein: CASSLSASDNTGELFF
clone size: .; V gene: TRBV27; D gene: TRBD2; J gene: TRBJ2-7; CDR3 DNA: TGTGCCAGCAGTTTTGGACTAGCGGGGATCTACGAGCAGTACTTC; CDR3 protein: CASSFGLAGIYEQYF
clone size: .; V gene: TRBV5-6; D gene: .; J gene: TRBJ2-3; CDR3 DNA: TGTGCCAGCAGCTTTCAGGAGAGCACAGATACGCAGTATTTT; CDR3 protein: CASSFQESTDTQYF
clone size: .; V gene: TRBV7-3; D gene: .; J gene: TRBJ1-1; CDR3 DNA: TGTGCCAGCAGCTTAAGGCCCTCCGGGACCGCGTCCTCTGAAGCTTTCTTT; CDR3 protein: CASSLRPSGTASSEAFF
clone size: .; V gene: TRBV28; D gene: .; J gene: TRBJ1-6; CDR3 DNA: TGTGCCAGCAGACCCCCAGCGAATTCACCCCTCCACTTT; CDR3 protein: CASRPPANSPLHF
clone size: .; V gene: TRBV20-1; D gene: .; J gene: TRBJ1-1; CDR3 DNA: TGCAGTGCAAGCAGGGAAAGAAGGGCTTTCTTT; CDR3 protein: CSASRERRAFF
clone size: .; V gene: TRBV4-3; D gene: .; J gene: TRBJ2-5; CDR3 DNA: TGCGCCAGCAGCCAAGATTCCCGGAGCCCCCACCAGTACTTC; CDR3 protein: CASSQDSRSPHQYF
clone size: .; V gene: TRBV7-2; D gene: TRBD1; J gene: TRBJ1-1; CDR3 DNA: TGTGCCAGCAGCTCGTTATTAAGGACAGGGCAAACTGAAGCTTTCTTT; CDR3 protein: CASSSLLRTGQTEAFF
clone size: .; V gene: TRBV5-5; D gene: .; J gene: TRBJ2-2; CDR3 DNA: TGTGCCAGCAGCTTGGGGGCGCGGGCCCAAACCGGGGAGCTGTTTTTT; CDR3 protein: CASSLGARAQTGELFF
clone size: .; V gene: TRBV6-5; D gene: TRBD1; J gene: TRBJ1-2; CDR3 DNA: TGTGCCAGCAGCTCAGACAGGGTCGCGGGCTACACCTTC; CDR3 protein: CASSSDRVAGYTF
clone size: .; V gene: TRBV5-1; D gene: .; J gene: TRBJ1-1; CDR3 DNA: TGCGCCAGCAGCTCGGTCCAGAGCACTGAAGCTTTCTTT; CDR3 protein: CASSSVQSTEAFF
clone size: .; V gene: TRBV18; D gene: TRBD1; J gene: TRBJ1-4; CDR3 DNA: TGTGCCAGCTCACGGGACAGTGGGGAAAAACTGTTTTTT; CDR3 protein: CASSRDSGEKLFF
clone size: .; V gene: TRBV19; D gene: TRBD1; J gene: TRBJ2-2; CDR3 DNA: TGTGCCAGTACTCGACAGGGTGGAACCGGGGAGCTGTTTTTT; CDR3 protein: CASTRQGGTGELFF
clone size: .; V gene: TRBV7-6; D gene: TRBD1; J gene: TRBJ1-2; CDR3 DNA: TGTGCCAGCAGTCAATCGACAGGGGTACGGGGCTACACCTTC; CDR3 protein: CASSQSTGVRGYTF
clone size: .; V gene: TRBV11-2; D gene: .; J gene: TRBJ1-4; CDR3 DNA: TGTGCCAGCAGCCCAGGACAGTTTGACGATGAAAAACTGTTTTTT; CDR3 protein: CASSPGQFDDEKLFF
clone size: .; V gene: TRBV5-1; D gene: .; J gene: TRBJ1-5; CDR3 DNA: TGCGCCAGCAGCTTCGACGGACAGCAAAATCAGCCCCAGCATTTT; CDR3 protein: CASSFDGQQNQPQHF
clone size: .; V gene: TRBV6-5; D gene: .; J gene: TRBJ2-3; CDR3 DNA: TGTGCCAGCAGTTGGGGCAGCACAGATACGCAGTATTTT; CDR3 protein: CASSWGSTDTQYF
clone size: .; V gene: TRBV9; D gene: .; J gene: TRBJ2-3; CDR3 DNA: TGTGCCAGCAGCGCCTCGGCTAGCCCCGTAAGCACAGATACGCAGTATTTT; CDR3 protein: CASSASASPVSTDTQYF
clone size: .; V gene: TRBV10-1; D gene: .; J gene: TRBJ2-1; CDR3 DNA: TGCGCCAGCTCGGACAGCGGGGTCCTGAATGAGCAGTTCTTC; CDR3 protein: CASSDSGVLNEQFF
clone size: .; V gene: TRBV5-1; D gene: TRBD2; J gene: TRBJ2-3; CDR3 DNA: TGCGCCAGCAGCTTACCTAGCGGGGAAGCAGATACGCAGTATTTT; CDR3 protein: CASSLPSGEADTQYF
clone size: .; V gene: TRBV6-4; D gene: .; J gene: TRBJ2-5; CDR3 DNA: TGTGCCAGCAGTGACTCCGCAGGGGCAGAGACCCAGTACTTC; CDR3 protein: CASSDSAGAETQYF
clone size: .; V gene: TRBV7-2; D gene: .; J gene: TRBJ2-1; CDR3 DNA: TGTGCCAGCAGCTTAGTTGGGACTTACAATGAGCAGTTCTTC; CDR3 protein: CASSLVGTYNEQFF
clone size: .; V gene: TRBV5-3; D gene: .; J gene: TRBJ2-3; CDR3 DNA: TGTGCCAGAAGCCTCCCCCACGTAGATACGCAGTATTTT; CDR3 protein: CARSLPHVDTQYF
clone size: .; V gene: TRBV5-6; D gene: .; J gene: TRBJ1-6; CDR3 DNA: TGTGCCAGCAGCTCTCAGGGGACCCCTTCACCCCTCCACTTT; CDR3 protein: CASSSQGTPSPLHF
clone size: .; V gene: TRBV5-1; D gene: TRBD2; J gene: TRBJ2-1; CDR3 DNA: TGCGCCAGCAGCTTACTTAGCGGGGGGTACTCCTACAATGAGCAGTTCTTC; CDR3 protein: CASSLLSGGYSYNEQFF
clone size: .; V gene: TRBV5-1; D gene: .; J gene: TRBJ2-7; CDR3 DNA: TGCGCCAGCAGCTTGCAGCCAGGGAGCTCCTACGAGCAGTACTTC; CDR3 protein: CASSLQPGSSYEQYF
clone size: .; V gene: TRBV25-1; D gene: .; J gene: TRBJ1-4; CDR3 DNA: TGTGCCAGCAGTGAATATGGCGGTCGACGGGAAAAACTGTTTTTT; CDR3 protein: CASSEYGGRREKLFF
clone size: few; V gene: TRBV4-3; D gene: .; J gene: TRBJ2-2; CDR3 DNA: TGCGCCAGCAGCCCCGCGGGCCACTACACCGGGGAGCTGTTTTTT; CDR3 protein: CASSPAGHYTGELFF
clone size: .; V gene: TRBV6-5; D gene: .; J gene: TRBJ1-2; CDR3 DNA: TGTGCCAGCAACCCTGGGGGTGGCTATGGCTACACCTTC; CDR3 protein: CASNPGGGYGYTF
clone size: .; V gene: TRBV19; D gene: .; J gene: TRBJ2-1; CDR3 DNA: TGTGCCAGTAGTATAGGTGGAGGGGGACCCTACAATGAGCAGTTCTTC; CDR3 protein: CASSIGGGGPYNEQFF
clone size: few; V gene: TRBV4-3; D gene: .; J gene: TRBJ2-1; CDR3 DNA: TGCGCCAGCAGCCCTTCGTGGCAGGGAGCGAATGAGCAGTTCTTC; CDR3 protein: CASSPSWQGANEQFF
clone size: .; V gene: TRBV6-1; D gene: TRBD1; J gene: TRBJ2-1; CDR3 DNA: TGTGCCAGCAGCCCCGGGACAGGGCCGGACAATGAGCAGTTCTTC; CDR3 protein: CASSPGTGPDNEQFF
clone size: .; V gene: TRBV4-1; D gene: TRBD1; J gene: TRBJ2-6; CDR3 DNA: TGCGCCAGCAGCCAGGACAGGGCCTTCTCTGGGGCCAACGTCCTGACTTTC; CDR3 protein: CASSQDRAFSGANVLTF
clone size: .; V gene: TRBV9; D gene: .; J gene: TRBJ2-2; CDR3 DNA: TGTGCCAGCAGCGTAGGGCTAGCTCCCGGGGAGCTGTTTTTT; CDR3 protein: CASSVGLAPGELFF
clone size: .; V gene: TRBV11-2; D gene: TRBD2; J gene: TRBJ2-7; CDR3 DNA: TGTGCCAGCACCTTGAGCGGGGGGCCCGCCTACGAGCAGTACTTC; CDR3 protein: CASTLSGGPAYEQYF
clone size: once; V gene: TRBV10-3; D gene: .; J gene: TRBJ2-3; CDR3 DNA: TGTGCCATCCGGGAAGGGAAGCAAGATACGCAGTATTTT; CDR3 protein: CAIREGKQDTQYF
clone size: .; V gene: TRBV10-1; D gene: .; J gene: TRBJ2-1; CDR3 DNA: TGCGCCAGCAGTCTTGTCAGGCCCAGTGAGCAGTTCTTC; CDR3 protein: CASSLVRPSEQFF
clone size: few; V gene: TRBV6-1; D gene: .; J gene: TRBJ1-2; CDR3 DNA: TGTGCCAGCAGTGAGGGTCAGGGCTACACCTTC; CDR3 protein: CASSEGQGYTF
clone size: .; V gene: TRBV5-5; D gene: .; J gene: TRBJ2-7; CDR3 DNA: TGTGCCAGCAGCTTTTCACTAGCAATCGAGCAGTACTTC; CDR3 protein: CASSFSLAIEQYF
clone size: .; V gene: TRBV11-1; D gene: TRBD1; J gene: TRBJ2-7; CDR3 DNA: TGTGCCAGCACCACACGACAGGGGAATTACGAGCAGTACTTC; CDR3 protein: CASTTRQGNYEQYF
clone size: once; V gene: TRBV7-8; D gene: .; J gene: TRBJ1-5; CDR3 DNA: TGTGCCAGCAGCTTAGGCAGGAGCAATCAGCCCCAGCATTTT; CDR3 protein: CASSLGRSNQPQHF
clone size: .; V gene: TRBV19; D gene: TRBD1; J gene: TRBJ2-3; CDR3 DNA: TGTGCCAGTAACTCCTTGGCAGGGGGATCAGATACGCAGTATTTT; CDR3 protein: CASNSLAGGSDTQYF
clone size: once; V gene: TRBV7-6; D gene: .; J gene: TRBJ1-6; CDR3 DNA: TGTGCCAGCAGCCCCGGGCAGTTTTATAATTCACCCCTCCACTTT; CDR3 protein: CASSPGQFYNSPLHF
clone size: .; V gene: TRBV7-9; D gene: TRBD2; J gene: TRBJ2-5; CDR3 DNA: TGTGCCAGCAGCTTCGGGACTAGCTTTGAGACCCAGTACTTC; CDR3 protein: CASSFGTSFETQYF